These 9 T cell receptor beta chains were sequenced from one sample in a study of graft-versus-host responses after intestinal transplantation. TCRdb's copy holds only in-frame clones and misses some; the assay was immunoSEQ multiplex PCR. The sample records around 37,000 clones, 80% to 85% being singletons. The sample consisted of PBMCs, taken 1070 days after transplant. All receptors derive from a human patient who received an intestinal transplant, so some T cells may come from the graft donor.

This clone was seen once. The chain recombines TRBV5-8 with TRBJ2-7, with TRBD2 as a possible D gene (5 bases). The germline V gene encodes CDR1 SGHTS and CDR2 YDEGEE. The CDR3 has 12 residues. Trimming left V 4 bases short and J 3 bases short, with 8 bases between. CDR3 residues: CASSRRDYEQYF. CDR3 bases: TGTGCCAGCAGCCGCCGGGACTACGAGCAGTACTTC.

The count of this clone is one. The V and J genes are TRBV6-1 and TRBJ2-3; D remains unclear. This CDR3 is built from 16 residues. Germline V gene data show CDR1 as MNHNS and CDR2 as SASEGT. V dropped 0 bases and J dropped 0 bases, with 10 bases sitting between them. This CDR3 is CASSEAETDSTDTQYF. CDR3 DNA: TGTGCCAGCAGTGAAGCAGAGACCGATAGCACAGATACGCAGTATTTT.

This clone has more than one count but fewer than ten. V usage is TRBV27 and J usage is TRBJ1-4; 8 positions agree with TRBD1. The CDR3 is made up of 15 amino acids. Looked up from germline, CDR1 is MNHEY and CDR2 is SMNVEV (reference sequence). With V trimmed by 5 bases and J by 7 bases, 9 bases remained unmatched. As DNA, the CDR3 is TGTGCCAGCAGTCCCAGACAGGGGAGAGGTGAAAAACTGTTTTTT. This translates into CASSPRQGRGEKLFF.

This chain uses TRBV6-1 with TRBJ2-7; D remains ambiguous. Germline V gene sequence: CDR1 MNHNS, CDR2 SASEGT. V lost 4 bases to trimming and J lost 12 bases, with 19 bases between them. The CDR3 consists of 13 residues. CDR3 sequence reads: CASSGPQRAIWYF. The CDR3 DNA reads as TGTGCCAGCAGTGGGCCCCAACGGGCGATATGGTACTTC.

The rearrangement uses TRBV29-1 and TRBJ2-1; the match to TRBD2 covers 8 bases. V trimming: 0 bases; J trimming: 4 bases; junction bases outside the gene matches: 5. Germline V CDR1 and CDR2: SQVTM, ANQGSEA. The CDR3 is 15 amino acids. CDR3 nucleotide sequence: TGCAGCGTTGAAGATCGGAGCGGGAGTTACAATGAGCAGTTCTTC. It is translated as CSVEDRSGSYNEQFF.

The gene calls are TRBV5-1 and TRBJ2-3; TRBD2 is a possible D gene (5 bases). The CDR3 runs to 15 residues. The germline V gene has CDR1 SGHRS and CDR2 YFSETQ. V shed 3 bases and J shed 3 bases, with 14 bases lying between them. The CDR3: CASSSTTSGTDTQYF. CDR3 bases: TGCGCCAGCAGCTCCACGACGAGCGGAACAGATACGCAGTATTTT.

A few counts support this clone. J is TRBJ2-7 and V is TRBV30; D remains ambiguous. The germline V gene encodes CDR1 GTSNPN and CDR2 SVGIG (reference sequence). The CDR3 covers 12 residues. With 0 bases removed from V and 2 bases from J, the gap between germline ends came to 5 bases. Here the CDR3 reads CAWSVGTYEQYF. The CDR3 DNA reads as TGTGCCTGGAGTGTAGGGACCTACGAGCAGTACTTC.

The chain couples TRBV2 to TRBJ2-1, with D possibly being TRBD1 (6 bases). CDR3 length: 13 residues. Per germline, CDR1 SNHLY and CDR2 FYNNEI. V dropped 3 bases and J dropped 9 bases, with 12 bases sitting between them. CDR3 coding DNA: TGTGCCAGCAGTGAGACAGGTTTGGTTGAGCAGTTCTTC. Its protein product is CASSETGLVEQFF. The full variable domain, in which reference TRBV2 and TRBJ2-1 provide the parts outside the CDR3, is EPEVTQTPSHQVTQMGQEVILRCVPISNHLYFYWYRQILGQKVEFLVSFYNNEISEKSEIFDDQFSVERPDGSNFTLKIRSTKLEDSAMYFCASSETGLVEQFFGPGTRLTVL.

The genes are TRBV19 and TRBJ1-5, with D possibly TRBD1 on 5 matching bases. The ends were cut back, 3 bases at V and 5 bases at J, with 17 bases in the middle. This CDR3 has 16 residues. Germline V gives CDR1 LNHDA, CDR2 SQIVND (reference sequence). The CDR3: CASSMFGTANYQPQHF. CDR3 DNA: TGTGCCAGTAGTATGTTCGGGACGGCCAATTATCAGCCCCAGCATTTT.